These 10 T cell receptor beta chains share one sample of origin, sequenced in a study of identical twins. TCRdb re-analysed the 5' RACE reads in MiXCR, keeping a single row per CDR3 protein. The data contain about 240,000 distinct CDR3 sequences, roughly 13% of them singletons. Another study also made use of these data, one on yellow fever vaccine responses in identical twins.

The sample taken for sequencing was memory (CD45RO+) T cells sorted from blood. These receptors originate from a woman aged 18-29 years in good health.

The chain recombines TRBV20-1 with TRBJ2-7; possibly TRBD1 for D (5 bases). The V gene's germline CDR1 is DFQATT and CDR2 SNEGSKA (reference sequence). The CDR3 is made up of 14 amino acids. Trimming stripped 5 bases from V and 1 base from J, with 15 bases between. This CDR3 reads CSAGQDTGSYEQYF. Here the CDR3 DNA reads TGCAGTGCTGGCCAGGACACCGGTTCCTACGAGCAGTACTTC.

The chain uses TRBV10-3 and TRBJ2-2; 8 positions agree with TRBD1. Trimming cost V 2 bases and J 5 bases; bases outside gene matches: 4. The V gene's germline CDR1 is ENHRY and CDR2 SYGVKD. The CDR3 has 15 amino acids. The CDR3 loop is CAISERDRGTGELFF. For the CDR3, the DNA is TGTGCCATCAGTGAGCGCGACAGGGGTACCGGGGAGCTGTTTTTT.

The chain's CDR3 is CASSLSRGNTEAFF. The CDR3 bases are TGTGCCAGCAGTCTCTCCCGCGGGAACACTGAAGCTTTCTTT. The V gene is TRBV6-1, the J gene TRBJ1-1; D is uncertain. V lost 5 bases and J 1 base, leaving 11 bases between the germline ends. The CDR3 totals 14 residues. The germline V gene encodes CDR1 MNHNS and CDR2 SASEGT.

The gene calls are TRBV24-1 and TRBJ2-7, with no clear D. Trimming pared 7 bases from V and 8 bases from J, leaving 17 bases between. Germline V gene sequence: CDR1 KGHDR, CDR2 SFDVKD. The CDR3 spans 13 residues. The CDR3 coding sequence is TGTGCCACCAGAAACGGCCCTGCGACAAAGCAGTACTTC. Translating it yields CATRNGPATKQYF.

This clonotype was counted a few times. The chain uses TRBV9 and TRBJ2-2; 8 bases are a match to TRBD1. CDR3 length equals 16 residues. J gave up 7 bases and V 3 bases, and 11 bases lay outside the gene matches. The V gene's germline CDR1 is SGDLS and CDR2 YYNGEE. In DNA, the CDR3 is TGTGCCAGCAGCGCCCCCCAGGGGGCGCAGAGCGGGGAGCTGTTTTTT. Encoded protein: CASSAPQGAQSGELFF.

J is TRBJ1-1 and V is TRBV18; D may be TRBD1 (5 bases). Trimming left V 5 bases short and J 0 bases short, with 10 bases between. The CDR3 has 14 residues. Per the germline V gene, CDR1 is KGHSH and CDR2 is LQKENI. This chain's CDR3 is CASSEGPMNTEAFF. Here the CDR3 DNA reads TGTGCCAGCTCAGAGGGGCCCATGAACACTGAAGCTTTCTTT. Full variable domain (remainder filled in from reference TRBV18 and TRBJ1-1): NAGVMQNPRHLVRRRGQEARLRCSPMKGHSHVYWYRQLPEEGLKFMVYLQKENIIDESGMPKERFSAEFPKEGPSILRIQQVVRGDSAAYFCASSEGPMNTEAFFGQGTRLTVV.

This clonotype was counted a single time. The chain combines TRBV7-9 with TRBJ2-3; D perhaps matches TRBD1 (5 bases). Trimming took 1 base from V and 6 from J, leaving 14 bases between them. This CDR3 is 15 amino acids long. The germline CDR1 and CDR2 sequences are SEHNR and FQNEAQ (reference sequence). The CDR3 DNA reads as TGTGCCAGCAGCTTAGGGGGTCAGGGCGCGGATACGCAGTATTTT. Its translation: CASSLGGQGADTQYF.

V gene TRBV28 combines with J gene TRBJ2-1; D is possibly TRBD2 (6 bases). V was cut by 5 bases and J by 8 bases, with 13 bases left in between. The CDR3 has 13 residues. The germline CDR1 and CDR2 sequences are MDHEN and SYDVKM. The CDR3: CASSPPGGYEQFF. CDR3 sequence (DNA): TGTGCCAGCAGTCCCCCCGGAGGGTATGAGCAGTTCTTC.

The sample holds a few counts of this clonotype. The CDR3 loop reads CASSQAGVYTEAFF. DNA for the CDR3: TGTGCCAGCAGCCAGGCAGGGGTGTACACTGAAGCTTTCTTT. The chain carries TRBV5-4 and TRBJ1-1, with D possibly matching TRBD1 (6 bases). Germline V gene sequence: CDR1 SGHNT, CDR2 YYREEE (reference sequence). CDR3 length: 14 residues. The ends were cut back, 4 bases at V and 3 bases at J, with 13 bases in the middle.

The table lists this clonotype with many counts. This chain uses TRBV7-2 with TRBJ1-2, with D maybe TRBD1 (6 bases). Germline V gene lookup returns CDR1 SGHTA and CDR2 FQGNSA. The V end lost 6 bases, the J end lost 8 bases, and 16 bases lay between the germline ends. The CDR3 extends over 13 amino acids. The CDR3 loop reads CASSPQGIQGYTF. The CDR3 DNA is TGTGCCAGCAGTCCTCAGGGGATACAAGGCTACACCTTC.